This paragraph covers one TCR beta chain sequence. Its cognate antigen is unknown. The entry originates in a study of blood T cells in healthy people across ages. A minimum of 7 million PBMCs was isolated per sample. Study conclusions and caveats: Relative to aged donors, long-lived donors carried more naive CD4+ cells and displayed higher diversity. Roughly linearly, TCR beta diversity per million T cells fell as age increased.

Through a sample-barcoded 5' primer and a J-beta primer mix, a second PCR was run for 7 to 11 cycles. At least 2.5 million CDR3-containing paired-end reads were obtained per sample. TCRdb passed the 5' RACE reads through MiXCR, listing each CDR3 protein once. This table has about 720,000 distinct CDR3 sequences, approximately 22% appearing once. The CDR3 is 15 residues long. V dropped 6 bases and J dropped 1 base, with 13 bases sitting between them. The chain recombines TRBV12-3 or TRBV12-4 with TRBJ1-5; TRBD1 might be the D (6 bases). This TCR was sampled from a man between 70 and 80 years old in good health. Sequences were obtained from blood. The CDR3 region has the DNA TGTGCCAGCAGCCATACTGACAGGAGCAATCAGCCCCAGCATTTT. Amino acid sequence: CASSHTDRSNQPQHF.